This TCR beta chain was sequenced in a study of blood T cell repertoires in COVID-19. At the level of the study: In each case, the material was cDNA or gDNA derived from T cells, B-cell-depleted T cells, or PBMCs.

V was trimmed by 7 bases and J by 0 bases, leaving 13 bases between them. There are 15 residues in the CDR3. CDR1 and CDR2 (germline): SNHLY, FYNNEI. TCRdb's copy holds only in-frame clones and misses some; the assay was immunoSEQ multiplex PCR. The sample lists fewer than 85,000 clones; 84% were seen once. The sample was peripheral blood. This receptor was identified in a human donor in a cohort sampled during active COVID-19. V and J are TRBV2 and TRBJ2-1; D is undetermined. This chain's CDR3 is CASKVWASSYNEQFF. In nucleotides, the CDR3 is TGTGCCAGCAAAGTTTGGGCGAGCTCCTACAATGAGCAGTTCTTC.